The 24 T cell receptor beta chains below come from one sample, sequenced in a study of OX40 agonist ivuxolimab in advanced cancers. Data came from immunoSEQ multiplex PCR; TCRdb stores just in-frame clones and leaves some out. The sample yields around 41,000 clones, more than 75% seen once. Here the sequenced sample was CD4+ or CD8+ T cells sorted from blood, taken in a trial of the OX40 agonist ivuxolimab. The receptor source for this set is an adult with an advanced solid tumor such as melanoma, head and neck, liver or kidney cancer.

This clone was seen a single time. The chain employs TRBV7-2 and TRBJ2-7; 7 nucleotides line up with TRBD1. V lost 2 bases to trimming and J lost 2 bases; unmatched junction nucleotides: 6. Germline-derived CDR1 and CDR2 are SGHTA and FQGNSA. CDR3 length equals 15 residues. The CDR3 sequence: CASSLTGTDPYEQYF. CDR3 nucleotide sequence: TGTGCCAGCAGCTTAACCGGGACAGACCCCTACGAGCAGTACTTC.

CDR3 bases: TGTGCCAGCAGTTCTAGGGACGGCTTTCCAAACAATGAGCAGTTCTTC. Its protein product is CASSSRDGFPNNEQFF. This rearrangement joins TRBV28 to TRBJ2-1; D may correspond to TRBD1 or TRBD2 (5 bases each). Trimming pared 4 bases from V and 5 bases from J, leaving 18 bases between. Germline V gene data show CDR1 as MDHEN and CDR2 as SYDVKM. The CDR3 spans 16 residues.

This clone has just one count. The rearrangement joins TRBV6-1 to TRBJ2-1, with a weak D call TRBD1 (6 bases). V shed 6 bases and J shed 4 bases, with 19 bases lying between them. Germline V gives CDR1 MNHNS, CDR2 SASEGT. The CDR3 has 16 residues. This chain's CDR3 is CASSETGTPLYNEQFF. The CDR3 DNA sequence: TGTGCCAGCAGCGAAACCGGGACACCGCTTTACAATGAGCAGTTCTTC.

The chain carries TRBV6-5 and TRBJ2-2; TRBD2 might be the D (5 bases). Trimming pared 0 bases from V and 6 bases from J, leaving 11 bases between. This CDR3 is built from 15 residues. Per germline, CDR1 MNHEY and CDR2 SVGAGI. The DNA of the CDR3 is TGTGCCAGCAGTTACTCACGGGGTGGTTCCGGGGAGCTGTTTTTT. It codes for CASSYSRGGSGELFF.

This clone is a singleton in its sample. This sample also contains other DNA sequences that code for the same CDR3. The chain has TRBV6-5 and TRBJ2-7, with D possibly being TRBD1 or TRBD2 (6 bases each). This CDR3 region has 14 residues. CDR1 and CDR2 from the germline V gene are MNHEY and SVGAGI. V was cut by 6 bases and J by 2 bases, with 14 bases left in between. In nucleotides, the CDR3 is TGTGCCAGCAGCCTTCGGGGGCGGCCCTACGAGCAGTACTTC. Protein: CASSLRGRPYEQYF.

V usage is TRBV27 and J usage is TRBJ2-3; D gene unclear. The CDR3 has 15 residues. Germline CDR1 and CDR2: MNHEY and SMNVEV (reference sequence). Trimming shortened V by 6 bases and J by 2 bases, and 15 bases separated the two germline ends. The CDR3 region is CASSPENSFTDTQYF. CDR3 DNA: TGTGCCAGCAGCCCTGAGAACAGCTTCACAGATACGCAGTATTTT.

The CDR3 sequence: CASSSWGSRETQYF. The CDR3 coding sequence is TGTGCCAGCAGTTCATGGGGGTCTCGAGAGACCCAGTACTTC. The chain employs TRBV13 and TRBJ2-5; D could derive from TRBD1 or TRBD2 (5 bases each). V lost 6 bases and J lost 4, with 15 bases in between. The CDR3 loop spans 14 amino acids. CDR1 is PRHDT and CDR2 is FYEKMQ in the germline V gene (reference sequence).

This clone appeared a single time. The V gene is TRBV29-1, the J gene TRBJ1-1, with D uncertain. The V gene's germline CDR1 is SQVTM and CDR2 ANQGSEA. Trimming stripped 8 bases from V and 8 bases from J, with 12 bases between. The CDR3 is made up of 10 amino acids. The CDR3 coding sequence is TGCAGCCACGAGGACGCGGAAGCTTTCTTT. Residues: CSHEDAEAFF.

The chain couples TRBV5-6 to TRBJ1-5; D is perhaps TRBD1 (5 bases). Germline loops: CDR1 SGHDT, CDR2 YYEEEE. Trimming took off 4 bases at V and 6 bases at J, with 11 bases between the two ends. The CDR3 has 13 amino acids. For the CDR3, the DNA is TGTGCCAGCAGCCCGCAGGGAAGTCAGCCCCAGCATTTT. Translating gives CASSPQGSQPQHF. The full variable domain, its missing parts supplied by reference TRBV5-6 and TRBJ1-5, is DAGVTQSPTHLIKTRGQQVTLRCSPKSGHDTVSWYQQALGQGPQFIFQYYEEEERQRGNFPDRFSGHQFPNYSSELNVNALLLGDSALYLCASSPQGSQPQHFGDGTRLSIL.

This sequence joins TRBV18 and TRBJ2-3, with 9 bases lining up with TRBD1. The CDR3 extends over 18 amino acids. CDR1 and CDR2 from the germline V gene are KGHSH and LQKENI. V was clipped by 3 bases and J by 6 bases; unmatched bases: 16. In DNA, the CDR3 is TGTGCCAGCTCACCCCCTCCCGGACAGGGGCCGCTGCGGGATACGCAGTATTTT. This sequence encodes CASSPPPGQGPLRDTQYF.

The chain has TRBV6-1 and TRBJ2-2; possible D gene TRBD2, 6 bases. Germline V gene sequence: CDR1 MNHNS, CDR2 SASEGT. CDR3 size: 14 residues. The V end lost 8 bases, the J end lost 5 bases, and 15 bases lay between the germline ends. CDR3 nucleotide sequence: TGTGCCAGCCCGGGAGACAAGGAGACCGGGGAGCTGTTTTTT. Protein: CASPGDKETGELFF.

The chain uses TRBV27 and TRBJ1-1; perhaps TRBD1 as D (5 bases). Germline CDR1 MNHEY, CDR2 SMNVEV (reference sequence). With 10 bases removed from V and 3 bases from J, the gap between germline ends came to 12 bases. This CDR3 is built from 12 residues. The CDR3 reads CATKRGDTEAFF. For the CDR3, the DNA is TGTGCCACCAAAAGGGGAGACACTGAAGCTTTCTTT.

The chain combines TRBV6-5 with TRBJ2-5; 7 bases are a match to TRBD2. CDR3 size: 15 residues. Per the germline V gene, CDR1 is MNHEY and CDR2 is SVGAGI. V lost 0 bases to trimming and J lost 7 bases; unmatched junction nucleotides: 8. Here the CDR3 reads CASSYSMGGIGTQYF. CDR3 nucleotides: TGTGCCAGCAGTTACTCGATGGGAGGGATAGGGACCCAGTACTTC.

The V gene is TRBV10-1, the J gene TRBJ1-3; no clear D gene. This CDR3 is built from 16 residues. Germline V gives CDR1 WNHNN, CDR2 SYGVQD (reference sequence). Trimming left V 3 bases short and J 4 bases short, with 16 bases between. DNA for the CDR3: TGCGCCAGCAGTGATGACCACCGACGGTCCGGAAACACCATATATTTT. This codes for CASSDDHRRSGNTIYF.

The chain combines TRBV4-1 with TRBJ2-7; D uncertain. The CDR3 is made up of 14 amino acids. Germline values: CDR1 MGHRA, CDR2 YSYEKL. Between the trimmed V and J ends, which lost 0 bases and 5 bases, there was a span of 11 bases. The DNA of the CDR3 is TGCGCCAGCAGCCAAGAGGGCGAGCTAGACGAGCAGTACTTC. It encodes CASSQEGELDEQYF.

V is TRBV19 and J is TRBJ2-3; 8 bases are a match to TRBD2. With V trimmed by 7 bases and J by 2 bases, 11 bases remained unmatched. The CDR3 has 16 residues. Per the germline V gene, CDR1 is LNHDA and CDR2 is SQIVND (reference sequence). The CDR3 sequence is CASTVSGTRTTDTQYF. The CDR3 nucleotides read TGTGCCAGTACCGTAAGCGGGACTAGAACCACAGATACGCAGTATTTT.

The DNA for the CDR3 is TGTGCCAGCAGCTTAGTAGGGAGGACGTCTAACTATGGCTACACCTTC. This gives the protein CASSLVGRTSNYGYTF. The rearrangement links TRBV11-2 to TRBJ1-2; no clear D. This CDR3 is built from 16 residues. Germline V gene sequence: CDR1 SGHAT, CDR2 FQNNGV. V was cut by 1 base and J by 0 bases, with 12 bases left in between.

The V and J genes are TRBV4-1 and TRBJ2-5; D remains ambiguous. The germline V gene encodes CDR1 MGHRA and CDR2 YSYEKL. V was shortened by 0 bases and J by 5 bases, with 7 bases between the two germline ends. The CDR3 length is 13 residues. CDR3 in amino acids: CASSQDRSETQYF. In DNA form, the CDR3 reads TGCGCCAGCAGCCAAGATCGATCGGAGACCCAGTACTTC.

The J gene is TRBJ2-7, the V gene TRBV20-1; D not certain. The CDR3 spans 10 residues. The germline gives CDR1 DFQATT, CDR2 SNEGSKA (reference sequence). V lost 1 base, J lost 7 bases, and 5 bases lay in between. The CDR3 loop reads CSARVREQYF. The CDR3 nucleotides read TGCAGTGCTAGAGTAAGGGAGCAGTACTTC.

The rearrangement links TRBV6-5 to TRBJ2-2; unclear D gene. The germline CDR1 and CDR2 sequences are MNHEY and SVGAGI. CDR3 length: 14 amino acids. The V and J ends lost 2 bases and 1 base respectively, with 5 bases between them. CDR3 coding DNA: TGTGCCAGCAGTTACGGCAGGAACACCGGGGAGCTGTTTTTT. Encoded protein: CASSYGRNTGELFF.

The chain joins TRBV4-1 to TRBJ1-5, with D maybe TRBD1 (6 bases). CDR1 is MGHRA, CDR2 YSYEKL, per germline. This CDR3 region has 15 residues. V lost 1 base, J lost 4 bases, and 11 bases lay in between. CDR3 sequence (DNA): TGCGCCAGCAGCCAAGTAACCAGGGGTAATCAGCCCCAGCATTTT. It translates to CASSQVTRGNQPQHF.

The CDR3 nucleotides read TGTGCCAGCAGCTCCCCCGGAAAGGTAGACGAGCAGTACTTC. It is translated as CASSSPGKVDEQYF. The chain links TRBV11-2 to TRBJ2-7; D is ambiguous. V was shortened by 4 bases and J by 5 bases, with 15 bases between the two germline ends. Germline CDR1 is SGHAT and CDR2 is FQNNGV. CDR3 size: 14 residues.

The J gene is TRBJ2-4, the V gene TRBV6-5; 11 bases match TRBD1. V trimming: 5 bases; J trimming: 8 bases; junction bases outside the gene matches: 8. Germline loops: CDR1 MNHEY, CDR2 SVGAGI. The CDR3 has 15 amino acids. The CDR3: CASSTRTGGLDIQYF. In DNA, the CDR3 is TGTGCCAGCAGTACACGGACAGGGGGCTTAGACATTCAGTACTTC.

CDR3 loop: CASSPWDSSNTEAFF. DNA for the CDR3: TGTGCCAGTAGTCCGTGGGACAGCTCGAACACTGAAGCTTTCTTT. The chain links TRBV19 to TRBJ1-1, with 7 bases matching TRBD1. The germline CDR1 and CDR2 sequences are LNHDA and SQIVND (reference sequence). This CDR3 is 15 amino acids long. V shed 5 bases and J 1 base; nucleotides not matched to a gene: 7. Looking up the rest from reference TRBV19 and TRBJ1-1 gives the full variable domain: DGGITQSPKYLFRKEGQNVTLSCEQNLNHDAMYWYRQDPGQGLRLIYYSQIVNDFQKGDIAEGYSVSREKKESFPLTVTSAQKNPTAFYLCASSPWDSSNTEAFFGQGTRLTVV.